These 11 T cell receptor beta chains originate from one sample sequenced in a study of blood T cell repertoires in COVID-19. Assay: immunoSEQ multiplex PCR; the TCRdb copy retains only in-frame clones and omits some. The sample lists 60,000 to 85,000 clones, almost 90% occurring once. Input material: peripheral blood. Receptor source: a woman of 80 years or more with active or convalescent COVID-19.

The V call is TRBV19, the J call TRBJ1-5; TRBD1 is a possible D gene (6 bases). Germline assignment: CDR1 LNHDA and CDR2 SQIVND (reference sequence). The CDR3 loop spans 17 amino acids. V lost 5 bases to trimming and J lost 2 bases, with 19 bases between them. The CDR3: CASSFLQGNGGNQPQHF. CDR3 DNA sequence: TGTGCCAGTAGTTTCCTACAGGGAAATGGGGGCAATCAGCCCCAGCATTTT.

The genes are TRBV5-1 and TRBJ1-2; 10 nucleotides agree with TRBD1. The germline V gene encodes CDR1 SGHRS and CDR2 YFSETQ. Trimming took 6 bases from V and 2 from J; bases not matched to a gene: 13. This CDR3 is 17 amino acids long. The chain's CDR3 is CASNLGTGDVANYGYTF. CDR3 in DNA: TGCGCCAGCAACCTAGGGACAGGGGATGTAGCCAACTATGGCTACACCTTC.

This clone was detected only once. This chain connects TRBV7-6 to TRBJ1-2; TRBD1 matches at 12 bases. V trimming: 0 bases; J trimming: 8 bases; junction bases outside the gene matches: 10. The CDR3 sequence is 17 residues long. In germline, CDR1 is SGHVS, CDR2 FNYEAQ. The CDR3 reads CASSLAWGQGAIRGYTF. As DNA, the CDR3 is TGTGCCAGCAGCTTAGCGTGGGGACAGGGGGCGATCCGCGGCTACACCTTC.

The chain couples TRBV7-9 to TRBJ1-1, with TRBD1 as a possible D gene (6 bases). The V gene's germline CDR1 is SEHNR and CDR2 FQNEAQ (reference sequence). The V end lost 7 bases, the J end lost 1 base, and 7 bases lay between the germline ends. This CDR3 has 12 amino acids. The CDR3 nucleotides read TGTGCCAGCAACAGGGAGAACACTGAAGCTTTCTTT. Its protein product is CASNRENTEAFF.

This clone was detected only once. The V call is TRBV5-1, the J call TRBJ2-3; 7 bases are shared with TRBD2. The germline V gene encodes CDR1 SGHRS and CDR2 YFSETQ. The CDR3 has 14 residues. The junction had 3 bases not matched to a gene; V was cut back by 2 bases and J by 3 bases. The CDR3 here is CASSFWEGTDTQYF. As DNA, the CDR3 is TGCGCCAGCAGCTTCTGGGAGGGGACAGATACGCAGTATTTT.

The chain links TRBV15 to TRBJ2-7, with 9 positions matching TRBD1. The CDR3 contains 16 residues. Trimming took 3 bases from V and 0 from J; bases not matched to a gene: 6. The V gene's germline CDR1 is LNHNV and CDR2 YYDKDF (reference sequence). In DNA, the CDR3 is TGTGCCACCAGCAGCGCCGGGACAGGGAGCTCCTACGAGCAGTACTTC. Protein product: CATSSAGTGSSYEQYF.

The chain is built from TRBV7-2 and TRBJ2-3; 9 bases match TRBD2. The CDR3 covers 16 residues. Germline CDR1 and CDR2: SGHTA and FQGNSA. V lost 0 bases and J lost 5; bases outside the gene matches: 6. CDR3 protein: CASSLAGAGGIDTQYF. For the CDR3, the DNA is TGTGCCAGCAGCTTAGCGGGAGCGGGGGGTATAGATACGCAGTATTTT.

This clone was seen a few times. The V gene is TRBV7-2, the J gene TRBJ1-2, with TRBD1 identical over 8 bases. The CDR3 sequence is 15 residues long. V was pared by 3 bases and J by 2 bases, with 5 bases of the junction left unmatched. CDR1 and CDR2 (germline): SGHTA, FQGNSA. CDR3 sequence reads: CASSLNRGTNYGYTF. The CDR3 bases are TGTGCCAGCAGCTTGAACAGGGGGACGAACTATGGCTACACCTTC. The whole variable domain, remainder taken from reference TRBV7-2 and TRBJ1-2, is GAGVSQSPSNKVTEKGKDVELRCDPISGHTALYWYRQSLGQGLEFLIYFQGNSAPDKSGLPSDRFSAERTGGSVSTLTIQRTQQEDSAVYLCASSLNRGTNYGYTFGSGTRLTVV.

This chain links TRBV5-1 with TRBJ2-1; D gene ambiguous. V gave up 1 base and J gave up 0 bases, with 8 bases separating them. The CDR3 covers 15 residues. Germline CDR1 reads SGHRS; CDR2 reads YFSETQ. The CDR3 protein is CASSLITSSYNEQFF. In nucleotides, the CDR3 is TGCGCCAGCAGCTTGATCACGAGCTCCTACAATGAGCAGTTCTTC.

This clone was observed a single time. The CDR3 loop is CASSLGTSGRARNEQFF. DNA for the CDR3: TGTGCCAGCAGTTTAGGGACTAGCGGGAGGGCCCGGAATGAGCAGTTCTTC. The chain joins TRBV27 to TRBJ2-1; 16 nucleotides match TRBD2. Germline CDR1 reads MNHEY; CDR2 reads SMNVEV (reference sequence). The junction had 5 bases not matched to a gene; V was cut back by 2 bases and J by 7 bases. CDR3 length: 17 amino acids.

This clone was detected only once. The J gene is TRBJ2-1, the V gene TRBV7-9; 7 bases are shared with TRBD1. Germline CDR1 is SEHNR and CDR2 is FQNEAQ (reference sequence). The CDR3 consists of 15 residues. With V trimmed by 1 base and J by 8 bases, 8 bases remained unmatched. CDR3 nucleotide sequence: TGTGCCAGCAGCTTAGAGGGGACAGTCGTCGATGAGCAGTTCTTC. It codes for CASSLEGTVVDEQFF.